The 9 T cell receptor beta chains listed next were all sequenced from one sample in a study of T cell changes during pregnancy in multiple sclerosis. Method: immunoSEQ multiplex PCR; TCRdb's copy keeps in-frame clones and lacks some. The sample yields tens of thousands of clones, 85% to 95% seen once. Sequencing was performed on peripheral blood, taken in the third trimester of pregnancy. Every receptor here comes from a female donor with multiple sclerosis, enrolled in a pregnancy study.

This CDR3 is CASSLGLAGETQYF. DNA for the CDR3: TGTGCCAGCAGTTTGGGTCTAGCGGGAGAGACCCAGTACTTC. This chain uses TRBV28 with TRBJ2-5, with 8 bases fitting TRBD2. Germline-derived CDR1 and CDR2 are MDHEN and SYDVKM. This CDR3 region has 14 residues. The V gene end was trimmed by 3 bases and the J gene end by 4 bases; junction bases not matched to a gene: 4.

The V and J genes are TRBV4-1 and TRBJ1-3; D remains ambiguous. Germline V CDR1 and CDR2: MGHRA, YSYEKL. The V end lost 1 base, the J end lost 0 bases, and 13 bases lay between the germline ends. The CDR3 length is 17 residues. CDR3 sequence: CASSQASSQSSGNTIYF. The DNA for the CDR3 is TGCGCCAGCAGCCAAGCATCGTCACAGAGCTCTGGAAACACCATATATTTT.

The CDR3 region is CASSPSGTGASGYTF. The CDR3 region has the DNA TGCGCCAGCAGCCCATCCGGGACAGGGGCTTCTGGCTACACCTTC. The chain links TRBV5-1 to TRBJ1-2; TRBD1 aligns across 10 bases. Unmatched junction bases numbered 10, after V lost 4 bases and J lost 7 bases. CDR1 is SGHRS, CDR2 YFSETQ, per germline. The CDR3 spans 15 residues.

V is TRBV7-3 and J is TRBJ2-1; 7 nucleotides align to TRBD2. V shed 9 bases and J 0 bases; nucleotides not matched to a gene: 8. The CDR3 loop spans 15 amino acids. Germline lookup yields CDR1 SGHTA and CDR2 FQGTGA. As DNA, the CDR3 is TGTGCCAGTCGTCACGGGGGGAGCTCCTACAATGAGCAGTTCTTC. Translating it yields CASRHGGSSYNEQFF.

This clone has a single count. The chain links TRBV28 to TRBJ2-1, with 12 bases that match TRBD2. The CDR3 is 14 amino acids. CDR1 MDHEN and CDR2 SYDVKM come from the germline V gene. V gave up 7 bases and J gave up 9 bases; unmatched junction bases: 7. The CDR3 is CASIPLAGGGEQFF. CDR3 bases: TGTGCCAGCATCCCACTAGCGGGAGGCGGTGAGCAGTTCTTC.

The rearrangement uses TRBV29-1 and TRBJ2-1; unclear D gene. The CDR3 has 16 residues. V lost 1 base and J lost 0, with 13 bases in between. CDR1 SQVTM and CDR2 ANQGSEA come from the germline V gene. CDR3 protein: CSVEGGENYSYNEQFF. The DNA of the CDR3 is TGCAGCGTTGAAGGCGGCGAGAATTACTCCTACAATGAGCAGTTCTTC.

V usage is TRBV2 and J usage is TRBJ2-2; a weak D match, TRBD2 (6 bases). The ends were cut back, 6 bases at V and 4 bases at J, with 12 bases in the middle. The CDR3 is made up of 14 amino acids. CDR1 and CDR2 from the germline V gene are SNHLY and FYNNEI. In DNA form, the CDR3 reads TGTGCCAGCAGGGGTAGGGAGGCCACCGGGGAGCTGTTTTTT. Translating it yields CASRGREATGELFF.

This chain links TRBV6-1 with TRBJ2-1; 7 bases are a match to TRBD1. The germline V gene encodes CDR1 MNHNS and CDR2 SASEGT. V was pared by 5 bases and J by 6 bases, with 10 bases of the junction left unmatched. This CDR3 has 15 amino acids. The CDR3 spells CASSLRQGGGNEQFF. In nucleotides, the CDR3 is TGTGCCAGCAGTTTAAGACAGGGTGGGGGCAATGAGCAGTTCTTC.

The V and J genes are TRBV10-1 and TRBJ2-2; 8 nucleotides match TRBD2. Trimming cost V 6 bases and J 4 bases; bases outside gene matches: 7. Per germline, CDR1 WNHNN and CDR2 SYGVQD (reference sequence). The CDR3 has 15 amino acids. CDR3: CASSPLAGGTGELFF. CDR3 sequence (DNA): TGCGCCAGCAGCCCCCTAGCGGGTGGCACCGGGGAGCTGTTTTTT.